This passage covers 15 T cell receptor beta chains from one sample sequenced in a study of T cells in Graves' hyperthyroidism and ophthalmopathy. RNA transcripts gave rise to amplified TCR beta CDR3 regions. Researchers ran a first-round RT-PCR on the TCR CDR3 using the HTBI primer set. From the multiplex PCR reads, TCRdb called clonotypes with MiXCR, one entry per CDR3 protein. The profile shows around 340,000 distinct CDR3 sequences, roughly 18% of them singletons. Sequenced: blood. These receptors were collected from a woman in her forties or fifties with Graves' hyperthyroidism.

The chain is built from TRBV10-3 and TRBJ1-6, with D tentatively TRBD1 (6 bases). V lost 4 bases to trimming and J lost 5 bases, with 12 bases between them. Germline V gives CDR1 ENHRY, CDR2 SYGVKD. CDR3 length: 15 residues. Here the CDR3 reads CAISGRDTNNSPLHF. In nucleotides, the CDR3 is TGTGCCATCAGTGGGAGGGACACAAATAATTCACCCCTCCACTTT.

As for this clonotype: One end of the junction fails to match germline, which may point to a read error. The chain combines TRBV5-1 with TRBJ2-3; D is perhaps TRBD2 (5 bases). This CDR3 has 16 amino acids. From germline, CDR1 is SGHRS and CDR2 YFSETQ. The CDR3, as DNA: TGTGCCAGCAGCTTGAGGGAGTACTCTAGCACAGATACGCAGTATTTT. It specifies CASSLREYSSTDTQYF.

In this sample, this clonotype turned up many times. The chain joins TRBV27 to TRBJ1-5; D remains unclear. V dropped 5 bases and J dropped 9 bases, with 11 bases sitting between them. The V gene's germline CDR1 is MNHEY and CDR2 SMNVEV (reference sequence). The CDR3 sequence is 12 residues long. CDR3 in DNA: TGTGCCAGCAGTCCCGGGGTTACGCCCCAGCATTTT. Its protein is CASSPGVTPQHF.

Comments on this clonotype: Possible read error: a much larger clone is one base away. This chain links TRBV6-1 with TRBJ1-2; no firm D call. The CDR3 is made up of 14 amino acids. Per germline, CDR1 MNHNS and CDR2 SASEGT. V was trimmed by 7 bases and J by 6 bases, leaving 18 bases between them. The CDR3 here is CASIDTTELHGYTF. CDR3 coding DNA: TGTGCCAGCATCGACACGACGGAACTACATGGCTACACCTTC.

The gene calls are TRBV6-5 and TRBJ2-5; 8 bases fit TRBD2. V gave up 6 bases and J gave up 4 bases; unmatched junction bases: 7. Germline V gene lookup returns CDR1 MNHEY and CDR2 SVGAGI. The CDR3 loop spans 14 amino acids. CDR3 loop: CASRSSGLVETQYF. CDR3 nucleotides: TGTGCCAGCAGATCCTCGGGACTAGTAGAGACCCAGTACTTC.

The V call is TRBV2, the J call TRBJ2-5; 7 bases align to TRBD2. V trimming: 4 bases; J trimming: 4 bases; junction bases outside the gene matches: 9. Germline V gives CDR1 SNHLY, CDR2 FYNNEI. The CDR3 is 15 amino acids. The CDR3 bases are TGTGCCAGCAGTGGAGGGACGGGAGGAGGAGAGACCCAGTACTTC. Translating gives CASSGGTGGGETQYF.

This clonotype has a handful of counts. The chain carries TRBV20-1 and TRBJ1-6, with D tentatively TRBD1 (6 bases). Trimming removed 0 bases at V and 10 bases at J, with 13 bases between. CDR3 length equals 14 residues. CDR1 and CDR2 (germline): DFQATT, SNEGSKA (reference sequence). Here the CDR3 reads CSARDAGGASPLHF. CDR3 coding DNA: TGCAGTGCTAGAGATGCGGGGGGCGCCTCACCCCTCCACTTT.

This clonotype showed up many times. The genes are TRBV18 and TRBJ1-5, with TRBD1 matching over 9 bases. V was pared by 3 bases and J by 10 bases, with 16 bases of the junction left unmatched. This CDR3 has 17 residues. CDR1 is KGHSH, CDR2 LQKENI, per germline. This CDR3 reads CASSPQNPTGGRAPQHF. As DNA, the CDR3 is TGTGCCAGCTCACCCCAAAATCCGACAGGGGGTAGGGCACCCCAGCATTTT.

This clonotype was detected many times. The chain employs TRBV12-3 or TRBV12-4 and TRBJ1-5; no clear D gene. There are 14 residues in the CDR3. Trimming shortened V by 3 bases and J by 6 bases, and 12 bases separated the two germline ends. CDR3 DNA: TGTGCCAGCAGTTTTCCTGGCGGTGGTCAGCCCCAGCATTTT. This sequence encodes CASSFPGGGQPQHF.

This clonotype was recorded at least ten times. The rearrangement links TRBV20-1 to TRBJ2-7, with 11 positions matching TRBD2. The CDR3 covers 14 residues. The trim removed 2 bases at V and 7 bases at J, leaving 7 bases unmatched. Germline assignment: CDR1 DFQATT and CDR2 SNEGSKA (reference sequence). The CDR3 loop is CSARSLAGGREQYF. CDR3 DNA sequence: TGCAGTGCTAGAAGTTTAGCGGGAGGGAGGGAGCAGTACTTC.

This clonotype was observed a few times. The V and J genes are TRBV6-1 and TRBJ1-2; no definite D call. Germline V gene lookup returns CDR1 MNHNS and CDR2 SASEGT. V lost 2 bases to trimming and J lost 7 bases, with 17 bases between them. The CDR3 contains 15 residues. CDR3 protein: CASSEKGRLFRGYTF. The CDR3 DNA follows: TGTGCCAGCAGTGAAAAAGGGAGGCTCTTCCGTGGCTACACCTTC.

This clonotype was found many times. This chain's CDR3 is CASRLTGGAFHEQYF. Here the CDR3 DNA reads TGTGCCAGCAGACTGACAGGGGGCGCCTTCCACGAGCAGTACTTC. The chain combines TRBV28 with TRBJ2-7; 10 nucleotides line up with TRBD1. J was trimmed by 5 bases and V by 6 bases; bases with no gene match: 10. This CDR3 is 15 amino acids long. Germline V gene data show CDR1 as MDHEN and CDR2 as SYDVKM.

The table lists this clonotype with a few counts. The genes are TRBV6-1 and TRBJ2-2, with TRBD2 identical over 7 bases. Unmatched junction bases numbered 18, after V lost 7 bases and J lost 4 bases. The CDR3 contains 18 residues. Germline loops: CDR1 MNHNS, CDR2 SASEGT. The CDR3 sequence: CASKGSGLVTRGTGELFF. Written as DNA, the CDR3 is TGTGCCAGCAAAGGTTCCGGACTAGTAACTCGTGGCACCGGGGAGCTGTTTTTT.

The J gene is TRBJ2-1, the V gene TRBV7-9; 8 bases line up with TRBD2. The V segment lost 6 bases and the J segment 6 bases; nucleotides outside the gene matches: 10. This CDR3 region has 15 residues. The V gene's germline CDR1 is SEHNR and CDR2 FQNEAQ (reference sequence). The CDR3 DNA reads TGTGCCAGCAGTCGGAAAGGGGGGACTAGCAATGAGCAGTTCTTC. Translation gives CASSRKGGTSNEQFF.

The chain employs TRBV6-1 and TRBJ1-5; D is unresolved. Between the trimmed V and J ends, which lost 6 bases and 2 bases, there was a span of 14 bases. Germline V CDR1 and CDR2: MNHNS, SASEGT. The CDR3 is made up of 15 amino acids. In DNA, the CDR3 is TGTGCCAGCAGGGACCCTAGGACGGGCAATCAGCCCCAGCATTTT. This codes for CASRDPRTGNQPQHF.